The 14 T cell receptor beta chains presented below share a single source sample, sequenced in a study of cytomegalovirus exposure and HLA in healthy donors (dated 2017 in TCRdb). Library preparation was by the immunoSEQ multiplex PCR assay. The multiplex PCR relied on a mix of 60 forward primers for TCR Vbeta segments and 13 reverse primers for TCR Jbeta segments. TCRdb provides this immuneACCESS table in a form limited to in-frame rearrangements. Some clones are lacking; in checked studies, under half of them reflect an unresolved V gene, and why the rest are absent is not known. This sample's listing comprises about 32,000 clones. In total, the top ten clones hold around 5% of the sample. The sample was PBMCs. These receptors originate from a female donor in good health and CMV-seronegative.

The chain couples TRBV6-5 to TRBJ2-7; D uncertain. The CDR3 runs 13 residues. The germline V gene encodes CDR1 MNHEY and CDR2 SVGAGI. V shed 0 bases and J shed 3 bases, with 6 bases lying between them. The CDR3: CASSYSPVYEQYF. In nucleotides, the CDR3 is TGTGCCAGCAGTTACTCGCCGGTCTACGAGCAGTACTTC.

The chain uses TRBV18 and TRBJ1-2, with 8 positions matching TRBD1. CDR1 and CDR2 from the germline V gene are KGHSH and LQKENI. The CDR3 sequence is 16 residues long. Trimming cost V 2 bases and J 3 bases; bases outside gene matches: 8. CDR3 sequence (DNA): TGTGCCAGCTCACCAACCAGGGGGCGAGATCACTATGGCTACACCTTC. Translating gives CASSPTRGRDHYGYTF. The full variable domain, its missing parts supplied by reference TRBV18 and TRBJ1-2, is NAGVMQNPRHLVRRRGQEARLRCSPMKGHSHVYWYRQLPEEGLKFMVYLQKENIIDESGMPKERFSAEFPKEGPSILRIQQVVRGDSAAYFCASSPTRGRDHYGYTFGSGTRLTVV.

A word on this clone: Other DNA sequences within the sample encode an identical CDR3. The gene calls are TRBV9 and TRBJ1-5, with 7 bases aligning to TRBD1. The CDR3 loop spans 15 amino acids. The V gene's germline CDR1 is SGDLS and CDR2 YYNGEE. The V segment lost 0 bases and the J segment 1 base; nucleotides outside the gene matches: 1. The CDR3 spells CASSVEGASNQPQHF. CDR3 nucleotide sequence: TGTGCCAGCAGCGTAGAGGGGGCCAGCAATCAGCCCCAGCATTTT. The whole variable domain, filled in from reference TRBV9 and TRBJ1-5, reads DSGVTQTPKHLITATGQRVTLRCSPRSGDLSVYWYQQSLDQGLQFLIQYYNGEERAKGNILERFSAQQFPDLHSELNLSSLELGDSALYFCASSVEGASNQPQHFGDGTRLSIL.

The V and J genes are TRBV4-2 and TRBJ2-3; 8 bases align to TRBD2. CDR1 LGHNA and CDR2 YNFKEQ come from the germline V gene. The CDR3 length is 17 residues. The trim removed 4 bases at V and 4 bases at J, leaving 13 bases unmatched. The CDR3 bases are TGTGCCAGCAGCCGCGCCGGGGGGGCCCCTCGCTCAGATACGCAGTATTTT. The encoded protein is CASSRAGGAPRSDTQYF.

This chain joins TRBV6-1 and TRBJ1-6; D not resolved. V was clipped by 1 base and J by 9 bases, with 10 bases between them. The CDR3 has 14 residues. CDR1 is MNHNS and CDR2 is SASEGT in the germline V gene. The CDR3 DNA sequence: TGTGCCAGCAGTGAAGAGGAGGCCGTTTCACCCCTCCACTTT. Amino acid sequence: CASSEEEAVSPLHF.

The genes are TRBV7-3 and TRBJ1-3; perhaps TRBD1 as D (6 bases). Per germline, CDR1 SGHTA and CDR2 FQGTGA. The V and J ends lost 2 bases and 4 bases respectively, with 15 bases between them. This CDR3 region has 16 residues. The CDR3 loop is CASSLSAGGAGNTIYF. In DNA, the CDR3 is TGTGCCAGCAGCTTATCTGCGGGGGGCGCAGGAAACACCATATATTTT.

This sequence joins TRBV11-2 and TRBJ2-1; 8 bases fit TRBD2. The trim removed 1 base at V and 6 bases at J, leaving 14 bases unmatched. The germline V gene has CDR1 SGHAT and CDR2 FQNNGV. CDR3 length equals 18 residues. The DNA for the CDR3 is TGTGCCAGCAGCTTAGCCCCAGGTGCGGGGGGCACATCCAATGAGCAGTTCTTC. Translation: CASSLAPGAGGTSNEQFF.

The V call is TRBV14, the J call TRBJ1-1; no definite D call. The CDR3 is 14 amino acids. Germline CDR1 SGHDN, CDR2 FVKESK. V shed 4 bases and J shed 2 bases, with 11 bases lying between them. Written as DNA, the CDR3 is TGTGCCAGCAGCCGAGCCTTATATAACACTGAAGCTTTCTTT. This encodes CASSRALYNTEAFF.

The chain has TRBV29-1 and TRBJ2-2, with D possibly TRBD2 on 7 matching bases. V lost 6 bases to trimming and J lost 5 bases, with 10 bases between them. CDR1 and CDR2 from the germline V gene are SQVTM and ANQGSEA. This CDR3 has 12 amino acids. DNA of the CDR3: TGCAGCGTAAGGGGGGGGACCGGGGAGCTGTTTTTT. The encoded protein is CSVRGGTGELFF.

The genes are TRBV7-9 and TRBJ2-1; 10 bases line up with TRBD2. This CDR3 is built from 15 residues. Germline V gene data show CDR1 as SEHNR and CDR2 as FQNEAQ (reference sequence). With 3 bases clipped from V and 7 bases from J, the junction kept 6 bases outside the gene matches. The chain's CDR3 is CASSLASGGWNEQFF. CDR3 nucleotide sequence: TGTGCCAGCAGCTTGGCTAGCGGGGGTTGGAATGAGCAGTTCTTC.

On this clone itself: The sample carries other DNA sequences with the same CDR3. The chain carries TRBV6-5 and TRBJ1-1; 7 bases are a match to TRBD1. Germline lookup yields CDR1 MNHEY and CDR2 SVGAGI. The CDR3 contains 15 residues. After removal of 2 bases from V and 6 bases from J, the junction contained 9 bases not matched to a gene. CDR3 sequence: CASSYQTGRNSEAFF. The CDR3 DNA reads TGTGCCAGCAGTTACCAGACAGGGCGCAACTCTGAAGCTTTCTTT.

The V call is TRBV11-1, the J call TRBJ2-1; 7 bases are shared with TRBD1. Germline V gene lookup returns CDR1 SGHAT and CDR2 FQDESV (reference sequence). J gave up 5 bases and V 2 bases, and 12 bases lay outside the gene matches. The CDR3 covers 17 residues. In DNA, the CDR3 is TGTGCCAGCAGCTTATCCCTCACTGGGACAGCAGACAATGAGCAGTTCTTC. It specifies CASSLSLTGTADNEQFF.

The chain uses TRBV7-7 and TRBJ1-6, with D perhaps TRBD1 (5 bases). CDR1 and CDR2 from the germline V gene are SSHAT and FNYEAQ (reference sequence). CDR3 length: 14 residues. V was cut by 5 bases and J by 6 bases, with 11 bases left in between. For the CDR3, the DNA is TGTGCCAGCAGCCTAGGGGCCCCTAATTCACCCCTCCACTTT. This gives the protein CASSLGAPNSPLHF.

The chain uses TRBV7-3 and TRBJ1-4; D is perhaps TRBD1 (5 bases). This CDR3 is 15 amino acids long. CDR1 and CDR2 (germline): SGHTA, FQGTGA. Trimming cost V 5 bases and J 1 base, with 11 bases left between them. DNA for the CDR3: TGTGCCAGCAGCCGTACAGGTCGAACTAATGAAAAACTGTTTTTT. It encodes CASSRTGRTNEKLFF.